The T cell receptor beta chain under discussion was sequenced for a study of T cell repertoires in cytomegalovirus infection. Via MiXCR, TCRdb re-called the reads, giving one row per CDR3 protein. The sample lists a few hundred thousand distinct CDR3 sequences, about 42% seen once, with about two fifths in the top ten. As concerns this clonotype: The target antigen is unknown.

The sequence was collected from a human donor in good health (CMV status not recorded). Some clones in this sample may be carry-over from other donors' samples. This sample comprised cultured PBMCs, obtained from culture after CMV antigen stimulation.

The CDR3 reads CSARAASGRNFYNEQFF. The CDR3 nucleotides read TGCAGTGCCCGCGCGGCTAGCGGAAGGAACTTCTACAATGAGCAGTTCTTC. The V and J genes are TRBV20-1 and TRBJ2-1, with 7 bases fitting TRBD2. The V gene end was trimmed by 6 bases and the J gene end by 3 bases; junction bases not matched to a gene: 17. The germline CDR1 and CDR2 sequences are DFQATT and SNEGSKA (reference sequence). CDR3 length equals 17 residues.